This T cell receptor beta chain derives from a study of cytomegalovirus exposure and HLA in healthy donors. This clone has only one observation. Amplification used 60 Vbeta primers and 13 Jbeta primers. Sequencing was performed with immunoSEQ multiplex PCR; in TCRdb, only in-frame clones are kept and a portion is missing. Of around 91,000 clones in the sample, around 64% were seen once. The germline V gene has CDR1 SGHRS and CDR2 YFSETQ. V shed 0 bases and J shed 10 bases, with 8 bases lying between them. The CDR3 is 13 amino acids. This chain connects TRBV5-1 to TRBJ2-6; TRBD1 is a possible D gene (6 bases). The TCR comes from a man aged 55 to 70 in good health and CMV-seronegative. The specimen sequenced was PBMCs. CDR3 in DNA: TGCGCCAGCAGCTTGGGCGGACAGAACGTCCTGACTTTC. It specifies CASSLGGQNVLTF.